The rows below give T cell receptor beta chains drawn from one sample of a study of blood T cell repertoires in COVID-19. Sequencing used immunoSEQ multiplex PCR; TCRdb keeps in-frame clones, though not all of them. The sample contains roughly 330,000 clones, approximately 88% of which appear only once. Material: PBMCs or T cells enriched from blood (not recorded which). These receptors all come from a man aged 25 to 40 who had recovered from COVID-19. Each CDR3 is given with its conserved first and last residue. A D gene is named only where the DNA matches it firmly. Expanded clones get a size class; other rows say once, few or many, or leave the size out.

d_call j_call v_call clone_size cdr3_aa cdr3_nt
- TRBJ1-2 TRBV15 few CATCPGIDYGYTF TGTGCCACCTGCCCGGGTATTGACTATGGCTACACCTTC
- TRBJ1-4 TRBV2 - CASSPRGRAWNQKLFF TGTGCCAGCAGCCCCCGGGGGAGGGCGTGGAATCAAAAACTGTTTTTT
- TRBJ2-5 TRBV5-1 - CASSSDGPGETQYF TGCGCCAGCAGCTCCGACGGACCGGGGGAGACCCAGTACTTC
TRBD2 TRBJ2-1 TRBV29-1 - CSAEEGTSGVAYNEQFF TGCAGCGCCGAAGAGGGAACTAGCGGGGTCGCCTACAATGAGCAGTTCTTC
- TRBJ2-7 TRBV27 once CASSFGGVFSYEQYF TGTGCCAGCAGTTTTGGCGGGGTATTCTCCTACGAGCAGTACTTC
TRBD1 TRBJ1-1 TRBV7-9 - CASSLGTGGGHTEAFF TGTGCCAGCAGCTTAGGGACAGGGGGAGGGCACACTGAAGCTTTCTTT
- TRBJ1-2 TRBV18 few CASSPPTIYGYTF TGTGCCAGCTCACCACCAACAATTTATGGCTACACCTTC
TRBD2 TRBJ2-3 TRBV2 - CASSDEIAGVTDTQYF TGTGCCAGCAGTGACGAGATAGCGGGGGTAACAGATACGCAGTATTTT
- TRBJ1-5 TRBV7-9 - CASSRHGRSQPQHF TGTGCCAGCAGCCGGCACGGGAGGAGTCAGCCCCAGCATTTT
- TRBJ1-2 TRBV6-5 - CASVGSRADNYGYTF TGTGCCAGCGTGGGGTCCAGGGCTGATAACTATGGCTACACCTTC
TRBD2 TRBJ2-7 TRBV28 - CASSPLAGGSYEQYF TGTGCCAGCAGTCCATTAGCGGGGGGCTCCTACGAGCAGTACTTC
TRBD1 TRBJ2-1 TRBV6-5 - CASTYYGTADNEQFF TGTGCCAGCACCTACTACGGGACAGCTGACAATGAGCAGTTCTTC
- TRBJ2-1 TRBV7-9 - CASRGDGTLWGGHYNEQFF TGTGCCAGCCGAGGGGATGGAACCCTATGGGGGGGGCATTACAATGAGCAGTTCTTC
- TRBJ2-1 TRBV9 - CASHPTGVDNEQFF TGTGCCAGCCATCCCACAGGCGTGGACAATGAGCAGTTCTTC
- TRBJ1-2 TRBV30 - CAWSVDSSYGYTF TGTGCCTGGAGTGTAGACAGTTCCTATGGCTACACCTTC
- TRBJ2-3 TRBV27 - CASSLSADADTQYF TGTGCCAGCAGTTTATCGGCTGATGCAGATACGCAGTATTTT